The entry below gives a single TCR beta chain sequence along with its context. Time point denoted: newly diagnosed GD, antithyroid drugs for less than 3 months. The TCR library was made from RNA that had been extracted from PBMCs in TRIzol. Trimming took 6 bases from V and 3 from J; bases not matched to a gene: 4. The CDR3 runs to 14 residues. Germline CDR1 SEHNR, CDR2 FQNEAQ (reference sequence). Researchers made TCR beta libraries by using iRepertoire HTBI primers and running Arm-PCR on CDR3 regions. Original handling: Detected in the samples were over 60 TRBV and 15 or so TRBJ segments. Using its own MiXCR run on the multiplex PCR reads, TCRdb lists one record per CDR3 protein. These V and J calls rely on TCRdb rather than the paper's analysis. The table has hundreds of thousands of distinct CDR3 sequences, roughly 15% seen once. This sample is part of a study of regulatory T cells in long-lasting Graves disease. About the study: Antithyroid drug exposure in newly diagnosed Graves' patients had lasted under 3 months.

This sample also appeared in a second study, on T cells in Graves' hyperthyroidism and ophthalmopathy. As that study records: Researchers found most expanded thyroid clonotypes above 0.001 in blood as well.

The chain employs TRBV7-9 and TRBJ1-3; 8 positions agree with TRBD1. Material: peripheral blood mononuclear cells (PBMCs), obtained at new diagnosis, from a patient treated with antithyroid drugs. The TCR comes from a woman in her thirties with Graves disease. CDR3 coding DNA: TGTGCCAGCAGATCTACAGGGGGTGGAAACACCATATATTTT. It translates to CASRSTGGGNTIYF.